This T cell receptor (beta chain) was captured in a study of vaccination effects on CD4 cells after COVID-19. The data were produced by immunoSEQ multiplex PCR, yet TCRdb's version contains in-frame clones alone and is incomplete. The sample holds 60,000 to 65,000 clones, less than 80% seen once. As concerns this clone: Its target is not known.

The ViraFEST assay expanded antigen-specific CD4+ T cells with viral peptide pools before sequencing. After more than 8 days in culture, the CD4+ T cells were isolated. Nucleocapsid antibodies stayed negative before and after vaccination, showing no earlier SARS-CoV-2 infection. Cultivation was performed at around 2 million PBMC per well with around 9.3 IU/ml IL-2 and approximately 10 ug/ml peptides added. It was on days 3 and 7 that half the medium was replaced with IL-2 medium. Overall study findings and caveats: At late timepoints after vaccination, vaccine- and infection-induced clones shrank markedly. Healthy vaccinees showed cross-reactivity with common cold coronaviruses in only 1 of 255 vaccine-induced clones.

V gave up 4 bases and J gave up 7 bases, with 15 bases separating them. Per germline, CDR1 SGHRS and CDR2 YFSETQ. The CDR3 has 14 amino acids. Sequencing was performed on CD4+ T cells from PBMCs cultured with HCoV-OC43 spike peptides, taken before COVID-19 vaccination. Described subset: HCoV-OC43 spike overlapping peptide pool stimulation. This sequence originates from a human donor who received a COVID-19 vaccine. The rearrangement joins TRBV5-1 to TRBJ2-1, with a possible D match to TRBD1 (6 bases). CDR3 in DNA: TGCGCCAGCAGCGATACAGGGTCGGTTAATGAGCAGTTCTTC. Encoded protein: CASSDTGSVNEQFF. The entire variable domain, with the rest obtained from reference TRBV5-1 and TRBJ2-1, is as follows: KAGVTQTPRYLIKTRGQQVTLSCSPISGHRSVSWYQQTPGQGLQFLFEYFSETQRNKGNFPGRFSGRQFSNSRSEMNVSTLELGDSALYLCASSDTGSVNEQFFGPGTRLTVL.